This TCR beta chain was sequenced during a study of human T cells and chemical hapten exposure. Time point of the sample: patch test 1, 2 weeks after DPC sensitization. Indicated treatment: therapeutic diphenylcyclopropenone sensitization with weekly scalp DPC. Non-pregnant alopecia patients aged 18 to 70, suitable for DPC therapy. The CDR3 totals 18 residues. Germline-derived CDR1 and CDR2 are DFQATT and SNEGSKA (reference sequence). V was pared by 0 bases and J by 4 bases, with 25 bases between. This clonotype was observed many times. Individual cDNA molecules had unique molecular identifiers attached to them by the library. TCRdb fed the RACE reads into MiXCR, producing one record per CDR3 protein. The data show around 50,000 distinct CDR3 sequences, 7% to 10% seen once.

The chain recombines TRBV20-1 with TRBJ2-7, with a weak D call TRBD1 (5 bases). Source: whole blood, taken in connection with sensitization to the hapten diphenylcyclopropenone (DPC). This receptor was taken from a woman in her thirties or forties with alopecia areata. Some clones in this sample may be carry-over from other donors' samples. The CDR3 here is CSARDLDPRQGLEYEQYF. For the CDR3, the DNA is TGCAGTGCTAGAGATTTAGATCCTCGGCAGGGCCTTGAATACGAGCAGTACTTC.